A selection of T cell receptor beta chains follows, all from one sample in a study of cytomegalovirus exposure and HLA in healthy donors. The protocol was immunoSEQ multiplex PCR, while the TCRdb copy is restricted to in-frame clones and leaves out a portion. The table shows about 140,000 clones, with roughly 80% occurring only once. Sequencing input: PBMCs. The receptors were sampled from a woman in her twenties or thirties in good health and CMV-seronegative. Both conserved end residues are part of each CDR3. D genes are given only for firm matches. Some rows mark clone size as missing; the rest say once, few, many or name a class of expanded clone.

j_gene: TRBJ1-3; v_gene: TRBV5-8; abundance: NA; len: 15; d_gene: NA; CDR3nt: TGTGCCAGCAGCTTGTATCAGGGTGCCGGAAACACCATATATTTT; CDR3aa: CASSLYQGAGNTIYF
j_gene: TRBJ1-2; v_gene: TRBV7-9; abundance: NA; len: 15; d_gene: TRBD1; CDR3nt: TGTGCCAGCACAATAGGAGGGGGCGCAAACTATGGCTACACCTTC; CDR3aa: CASTIGGGANYGYTF
j_gene: TRBJ1-3; v_gene: TRBV7-9; abundance: NA; len: 16; d_gene: NA; CDR3nt: TGTGCCAGCAGCAAACAGGGTGCCCACTCTGGAAACACCATATATTTT; CDR3aa: CASSKQGAHSGNTIYF
j_gene: TRBJ1-1; v_gene: TRBV30; abundance: NA; len: 14; d_gene: NA; CDR3nt: TGTGCCTGGAGTCCGGGACATGGAGGCACTGAAGCTTTCTTT; CDR3aa: CAWSPGHGGTEAFF
j_gene: TRBJ1-1; v_gene: TRBV19; abundance: NA; len: 14; d_gene: NA; CDR3nt: TGTGCCAGTAGTACCCGGGACAAGGGTGTAAAAGCTTTCTTT; CDR3aa: CASSTRDKGVKAFF
j_gene: TRBJ2-7; v_gene: TRBV30; abundance: NA; len: 15; d_gene: TRBD1; CDR3nt: TGTGCCTGGAGTGGTCGACAGGGGCATGGCTACGAGCAGTACTTC; CDR3aa: CAWSGRQGHGYEQYF
j_gene: TRBJ1-1; v_gene: TRBV6-1; abundance: NA; len: 13; d_gene: NA; CDR3nt: TGTGCCAGCACCAGAGGCGGGAACACTGAAGCTTTCTTT; CDR3aa: CASTRGGNTEAFF
j_gene: TRBJ1-1; v_gene: TRBV28; abundance: NA; len: 15; d_gene: NA; CDR3nt: TGTGCCAGCAGTCCACCCCCTGGGGGCAAGACTGAAGCTTTCTTT; CDR3aa: CASSPPPGGKTEAFF
j_gene: TRBJ2-2; v_gene: TRBV5-1; abundance: few; len: 16; d_gene: NA; CDR3nt: TGCGCCAGCAGCTTCCGGGGGACAGTTAACACCGGGGAGCTGTTTTTT; CDR3aa: CASSFRGTVNTGELFF
j_gene: TRBJ1-5; v_gene: TRBV30; abundance: NA; len: 13; d_gene: NA; CDR3nt: TGTGCCTGGAGTAACAGTGGTAATCAGCCCCAGCATTTT; CDR3aa: CAWSNSGNQPQHF
j_gene: TRBJ1-1; v_gene: TRBV4-1; abundance: NA; len: 14; d_gene: TRBD1; CDR3nt: TGCGCCAGCGCCCGGGACAGAGCCTACACTGAAGCTTTCTTT; CDR3aa: CASARDRAYTEAFF
j_gene: TRBJ1-2; v_gene: TRBV9; abundance: NA; len: 16; d_gene: TRBD1; CDR3nt: TGTGCCAGCAGCGTAGAGGACAGGGGGCTTCTCGGTGGCTACACCTTC; CDR3aa: CASSVEDRGLLGGYTF
j_gene: TRBJ2-7; v_gene: TRBV19; abundance: few; len: 15; d_gene: TRBD1; CDR3nt: TGTGCCAGTACCCCCCGTAGAGGGGGCGAGTACGAGCAGTACTTC; CDR3aa: CASTPRRGGEYEQYF
j_gene: TRBJ2-1; v_gene: TRBV5-1; abundance: NA; len: 14; d_gene: NA; CDR3nt: TGCGCCAGCAAATTTTCCGGAGGGCTTAATGAGCAGTTCTTC; CDR3aa: CASKFSGGLNEQFF
j_gene: TRBJ2-1; v_gene: TRBV4-3; abundance: NA; len: 14; d_gene: TRBD2; CDR3nt: TGCGCCAGCAGCTACAGCAGCGGGGACAATGAGCAGTTCTTC; CDR3aa: CASSYSSGDNEQFF
j_gene: TRBJ2-5; v_gene: TRBV4-1; abundance: NA; len: 20; d_gene: TRBD2; CDR3nt: TGCGCCAGCAGCCAAGATTTTACTAGCGGGTTGAGTTTATCCCAAGAGACCCAGTACTTC; CDR3aa: CASSQDFTSGLSLSQETQYF
j_gene: TRBJ1-6; v_gene: TRBV6-1; abundance: NA; len: 14; d_gene: NA; CDR3nt: TGTGCCAGCAGTGATCGGCAGGGAACGTCACCCCTCCACTTT; CDR3aa: CASSDRQGTSPLHF
j_gene: TRBJ1-1; v_gene: TRBV6-1; abundance: few; len: 14; d_gene: NA; CDR3nt: TGTGCCAGCAGCCCGGGGGAGACCAACACTGAAGCTTTCTTT; CDR3aa: CASSPGETNTEAFF
j_gene: TRBJ2-1; v_gene: TRBV19; abundance: NA; len: 14; d_gene: NA; CDR3nt: TGTGCCAGTACAGGGCCCCAATCGGACAATGAGCAGTTCTTC; CDR3aa: CASTGPQSDNEQFF
j_gene: TRBJ2-2; v_gene: TRBV7-8; abundance: NA; len: 13; d_gene: NA; CDR3nt: TGTGCCAGCAGCTTACAGGTTACCGGGGAGCTGTTTTTT; CDR3aa: CASSLQVTGELFF
j_gene: TRBJ1-6; v_gene: TRBV2; abundance: NA; len: 15; d_gene: TRBD1; CDR3nt: TGTGCCAGCAGCGGACAGGGGGCGAATAATTCACCCCTCCACTTC; CDR3aa: CASSGQGANNSPLHF
j_gene: TRBJ1-4; v_gene: TRBV9; abundance: few; len: 15; d_gene: TRBD1; CDR3nt: TGTGCCAGCAGCTTCGGGACAGGGAATCGTGAAAAACTGTTTTTT; CDR3aa: CASSFGTGNREKLFF
j_gene: TRBJ1-2; v_gene: TRBV7-3; abundance: NA; len: 13; d_gene: TRBD1; CDR3nt: TGTGCCAGCAGTTTGGCCGGGACAGGGGACTACACCTTC; CDR3aa: CASSLAGTGDYTF
j_gene: TRBJ2-1; v_gene: TRBV5-1; abundance: NA; len: 16; d_gene: TRBD1; CDR3nt: TGCGCCAGCAGCTCGCAGGGGGCCCGAGGGTACAATGAGCAGTTCTTC; CDR3aa: CASSSQGARGYNEQFF
j_gene: TRBJ1-2; v_gene: TRBV19; abundance: NA; len: 12; d_gene: NA; CDR3nt: TGTGCCAGTAGTATAGAAGACTGGGGCTACACCTTC; CDR3aa: CASSIEDWGYTF
j_gene: TRBJ2-5; v_gene: TRBV27; abundance: once; len: 16; d_gene: NA; CDR3nt: TGTGCCAGCAGTTTGACGACTCTAACGTGGCAAGAGACCCAGTACTTC; CDR3aa: CASSLTTLTWQETQYF
j_gene: TRBJ2-7; v_gene: TRBV5-4; abundance: NA; len: 14; d_gene: NA; CDR3nt: TGTGCCAGCAGCTTTGGACTCCCGCCGGGCGAGCAGTACTTC; CDR3aa: CASSFGLPPGEQYF
j_gene: TRBJ2-1; v_gene: TRBV7-9; abundance: NA; len: 13; d_gene: TRBD2; CDR3nt: TGTGCCAGCGAGGCGGGAGCTTACAATGAGCAGTTCTTC; CDR3aa: CASEAGAYNEQFF
j_gene: TRBJ1-4; v_gene: TRBV9; abundance: NA; len: 15; d_gene: TRBD1; CDR3nt: TGTGCCAGCAGCGAACGACAGGGGGCCGGTGAAAAACTGTTTTTT; CDR3aa: CASSERQGAGEKLFF